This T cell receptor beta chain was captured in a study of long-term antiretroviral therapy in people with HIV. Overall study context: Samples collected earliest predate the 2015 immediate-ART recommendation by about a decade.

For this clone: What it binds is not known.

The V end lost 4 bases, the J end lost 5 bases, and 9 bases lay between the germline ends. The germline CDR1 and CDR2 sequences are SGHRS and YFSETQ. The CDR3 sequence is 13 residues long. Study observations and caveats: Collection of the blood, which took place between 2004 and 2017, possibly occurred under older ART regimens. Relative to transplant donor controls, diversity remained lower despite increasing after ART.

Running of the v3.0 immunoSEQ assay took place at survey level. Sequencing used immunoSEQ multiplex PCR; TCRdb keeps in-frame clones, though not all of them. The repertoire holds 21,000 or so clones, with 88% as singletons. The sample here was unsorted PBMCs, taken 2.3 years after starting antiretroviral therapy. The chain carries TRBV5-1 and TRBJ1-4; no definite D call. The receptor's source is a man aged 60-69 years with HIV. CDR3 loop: CASSRRLNEKLFF. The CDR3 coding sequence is TGCGCCAGCAGCCGGAGACTAAATGAAAAACTGTTTTTT.